Included here is one TCR beta chain sequence, with context. The CDR3 runs to 15 residues. Losses at the gene ends were 1 base for V and 4 bases for J; bases not matched to a gene: 6. The germline gives CDR1 SGHDT, CDR2 YYEEEE. This sample is part of a study of blood T cell repertoires in COVID-19. As for the study in general: Samples came from the United States, Italy and Spain, spanning acute and convalescent COVID-19. T cells, B-cell-depleted T cells, or PBMCs supplied cDNA or gDNA.

The authors' processing: Estimation of nucleated cell counts was performed using reference gene primer amplification. Using immunoSEQ multiplex PCR, the repertoire was profiled, and TCRdb retains in-frame clones only, with some absent. V and J calls and clone size are given by that table; D and trimming were obtained from the DNA. The profile covers around 100,000 clones, with roughly 87% appearing a single time and 5% to 7.5% taken by the ten largest. The rearrangement joins TRBV5-6 to TRBJ2-3, with 7 nucleotides matching TRBD2. This sequence was found in a human donor in a cohort sampled during active COVID-19. Sample: peripheral blood. This CDR3 is CASSLSSGEADTQYF. CDR3 sequence (DNA): TGTGCCAGCAGCTTGTCCAGCGGGGAGGCAGATACGCAGTATTTT.